Listed below are T cell receptor beta chains from one sample, sequenced in a study of cytomegalovirus exposure and HLA in healthy donors. TCRdb's copy holds only in-frame clones and misses some; the assay was immunoSEQ multiplex PCR. The sample lists some 250,000 clones, over 80% occurring once. Material for sequencing was PBMCs. The receptors shown here come from a woman aged 40 to 50 in good health and CMV-seropositive. CDR3s include the opening cysteine and the closing phenylalanine or tryptophan. The D gene is left open where the match is weak. For some rows the clone size is stated as once, few or many, or as a class when expanded; others skip it.

clone size: .; V gene: TRBV5-1; D gene: .; J gene: TRBJ2-5; CDR3 protein: CASSLALLQETQYF; CDR3 DNA: TGCGCCAGCAGCTTGGCACTACTCCAAGAGACCCAGTACTTC
clone size: once; V gene: TRBV7-9; D gene: .; J gene: TRBJ2-3; CDR3 protein: CASSLGTDTQYF; CDR3 DNA: TGTGCCAGCAGCCTCGGGACAGATACGCAGTATTTT
clone size: .; V gene: TRBV11-2; D gene: TRBD1; J gene: TRBJ2-1; CDR3 protein: CASSSADRVGNNEQFF; CDR3 DNA: TGTGCCAGCAGCTCAGCCGACAGGGTAGGGAACAATGAGCAGTTCTTC
clone size: .; V gene: TRBV2; D gene: TRBD1; J gene: TRBJ1-2; CDR3 protein: CASSEPGQGRIYLYGYTF; CDR3 DNA: TGTGCCAGCAGTGAACCGGGACAGGGAAGGATATATCTCTATGGCTACACCTTC
clone size: .; V gene: TRBV7-2; D gene: .; J gene: TRBJ1-5; CDR3 protein: CASSPGSRIRSNQPQHF; CDR3 DNA: TGTGCCAGCAGCCCGGGTTCCAGAATCCGTAGCAATCAGCCCCAGCATTTT
clone size: few; V gene: TRBV2; D gene: .; J gene: TRBJ2-7; CDR3 protein: CASSVQPGSWEQYF; CDR3 DNA: TGTGCCAGCAGTGTTCAGCCAGGTAGTTGGGAGCAGTACTTC
clone size: .; V gene: TRBV7-2; D gene: TRBD2; J gene: TRBJ2-3; CDR3 protein: CASSLAAGGPTDTQYF; CDR3 DNA: TGTGCCAGCAGCTTAGCGGCGGGAGGGCCGACAGATACGCAGTATTTT
clone size: .; V gene: TRBV7-3; D gene: .; J gene: TRBJ1-2; CDR3 protein: CASSLTPQGDGYTF; CDR3 DNA: TGTGCCAGCAGCTTAACCCCACAGGGTGATGGCTACACCTTC
clone size: .; V gene: TRBV6-6; D gene: TRBD1; J gene: TRBJ1-6; CDR3 protein: CASSPTGTPSPLHF; CDR3 DNA: TGTGCCAGCAGTCCGACAGGGACGCCCTCACCCCTCCACTTT
clone size: .; V gene: TRBV11-2; D gene: TRBD1; J gene: TRBJ1-5; CDR3 protein: CASSLLGSGQGGFDQPQHF; CDR3 DNA: TGTGCCAGCAGCTTACTTGGCTCTGGACAGGGAGGGTTTGATCAGCCCCAGCATTTT
clone size: once; V gene: TRBV6-4; D gene: .; J gene: TRBJ1-5; CDR3 protein: CASSVDSNQPQHF; CDR3 DNA: TGTGCCAGCAGTGTAGATAGCAATCAGCCCCAGCATTTT
clone size: few; V gene: TRBV5-1; D gene: TRBD2; J gene: TRBJ2-7; CDR3 protein: CASSPTSGSSYEQYF; CDR3 DNA: TGCGCCAGCAGCCCCACAAGCGGGAGCTCCTACGAGCAGTACTTC
clone size: .; V gene: TRBV9; D gene: .; J gene: TRBJ2-7; CDR3 protein: CASSVETWSEQYF; CDR3 DNA: TGTGCCAGCAGCGTAGAAACTTGGTCGGAGCAGTACTTC
clone size: .; V gene: TRBV7-2; D gene: .; J gene: TRBJ2-7; CDR3 protein: CASSLAGGRNEQYF; CDR3 DNA: TGTGCCAGCAGCTTAGCGGGAGGTAGGAACGAGCAGTACTTC
clone size: few; V gene: TRBV29-1; D gene: .; J gene: TRBJ2-2; CDR3 protein: CSVGQVNTGELFF; CDR3 DNA: TGCAGCGTTGGCCAGGTTAACACCGGGGAGCTGTTTTTT
clone size: .; V gene: TRBV25-1; D gene: TRBD1; J gene: TRBJ1-4; CDR3 protein: CASSEYGTDARGVFF; CDR3 DNA: TGTGCCAGCAGTGAATACGGGACAGATGCCCGGGGAGTGTTTTTT
clone size: once; V gene: TRBV2; D gene: .; J gene: TRBJ2-6; CDR3 protein: CASSMIASSGANVLTF; CDR3 DNA: TGTGCCAGCAGTATGATCGCGTCCTCTGGGGCCAACGTCCTGACTTTC
clone size: .; V gene: TRBV14; D gene: TRBD1; J gene: TRBJ1-2; CDR3 protein: CASSQSTGGYGYTF; CDR3 DNA: TGTGCCAGCAGCCAATCGACAGGGGGCTATGGCTACACCTTC
clone size: .; V gene: TRBV6-5; D gene: .; J gene: TRBJ1-1; CDR3 protein: CASSKGVNTEAFF; CDR3 DNA: TGTGCCAGCAGTAAAGGGGTGAACACTGAAGCTTTCTTT
clone size: few; V gene: TRBV9; D gene: .; J gene: TRBJ2-2; CDR3 protein: CASSVEPAVTGELFF; CDR3 DNA: TGTGCCAGCAGCGTAGAGCCCGCGGTCACCGGGGAGCTGTTTTTT
clone size: once; V gene: TRBV7-3; D gene: TRBD1; J gene: TRBJ1-1; CDR3 protein: CASSLGTVLNTEAFF; CDR3 DNA: TGTGCCAGCAGCTTGGGGACAGTCCTGAACACTGAAGCTTTCTTT
clone size: .; V gene: TRBV5-4; D gene: TRBD1; J gene: TRBJ2-5; CDR3 protein: CASSFRGQGKQTQYF; CDR3 DNA: TGTGCCAGCAGCTTCCGGGGACAGGGTAAACAGACCCAGTACTTC
clone size: .; V gene: TRBV10-1; D gene: TRBD1; J gene: TRBJ2-2; CDR3 protein: CASRGQGNTGELFF; CDR3 DNA: TGCGCCAGCAGGGGACAGGGGAACACCGGGGAGCTGTTTTTT
clone size: .; V gene: TRBV6-5; D gene: TRBD1; J gene: TRBJ2-1; CDR3 protein: CASSSSTGESEQFF; CDR3 DNA: TGTGCCAGCAGTTCCTCGACAGGGGAGAGTGAGCAGTTCTTC
clone size: once; V gene: TRBV5-1; D gene: .; J gene: TRBJ2-7; CDR3 protein: CASSLDPRNYEQYF; CDR3 DNA: TGCGCCAGCAGCTTGGATCCCAGAAACTACGAGCAGTACTTC
clone size: .; V gene: TRBV7-2; D gene: .; J gene: TRBJ1-2; CDR3 protein: CASSSYGYTF; CDR3 DNA: TGTGCCAGCAGCTCATATGGCTACACCTTC
clone size: .; V gene: TRBV27; D gene: TRBD2; J gene: TRBJ2-7; CDR3 protein: CASSYGTSGSYEQYF; CDR3 DNA: TGTGCCAGCAGTTACGGGACTAGCGGGTCCTACGAGCAGTACTTC
clone size: .; V gene: TRBV11-2; D gene: TRBD2; J gene: TRBJ2-1; CDR3 protein: CASSFSGGQGSYEQFF; CDR3 DNA: TGTGCCAGCAGCTTCAGCGGGGGTCAGGGTTCGTATGAGCAGTTCTTC
clone size: .; V gene: TRBV5-5; D gene: TRBD2; J gene: TRBJ2-7; CDR3 protein: CASRSGLAESYEQYF; CDR3 DNA: TGTGCCAGCAGATCGGGACTAGCGGAATCCTACGAGCAGTACTTC
clone size: .; V gene: TRBV6-4; D gene: .; J gene: TRBJ1-3; CDR3 protein: CASSRDGLPSGNTIYF; CDR3 DNA: TGTGCCAGCAGCCGCGACGGACTACCCTCTGGAAACACCATATATTTT
clone size: .; V gene: TRBV4-1; D gene: TRBD1; J gene: TRBJ2-7; CDR3 protein: CASSQPQGIGYEQYF; CDR3 DNA: TGCGCCAGCAGCCAACCACAGGGGATCGGCTACGAGCAGTACTTC
clone size: .; V gene: TRBV5-1; D gene: .; J gene: TRBJ1-1; CDR3 protein: CASSLGDTEAFF; CDR3 DNA: TGCGCCAGCAGCTTGGGCGACACTGAAGCTTTCTTT
clone size: .; V gene: TRBV30; D gene: .; J gene: TRBJ1-5; CDR3 protein: CAWSVGLWDQPQHF; CDR3 DNA: TGTGCCTGGAGTGTTGGGCTTTGGGATCAGCCCCAGCATTTT
clone size: .; V gene: TRBV7-9; D gene: TRBD1; J gene: TRBJ1-3; CDR3 protein: CASSNTGDGNTIYF; CDR3 DNA: TGTGCCAGCAGCAATACAGGGGATGGAAACACCATATATTTT
clone size: .; V gene: TRBV28; D gene: .; J gene: TRBJ1-3; CDR3 protein: CASMRVLRLSGNTIYF; CDR3 DNA: TGTGCCAGCATGAGGGTTTTGCGGCTTTCTGGAAACACCATATATTTT
clone size: once; V gene: TRBV6-5; D gene: .; J gene: TRBJ2-7; CDR3 protein: CASSYGPAYEQYF; CDR3 DNA: TGTGCCAGCAGTTACGGCCCCGCCTACGAGCAGTACTTC
clone size: .; V gene: TRBV6-5; D gene: .; J gene: TRBJ1-2; CDR3 protein: CASSYDGSGAYGYTF; CDR3 DNA: TGTGCCAGCAGTTACGACGGCAGCGGGGCCTATGGCTACACCTTC